Many counts were recorded for the clone carrying this T cell receptor beta chain. The sample comes from a study of Graves' ophthalmopathy and Graves' hyperthyroidism. Germline CDR1 reads SGHAT; CDR2 reads FQNNGV. The trim removed 6 bases at V and 6 bases at J, leaving 11 bases unmatched. The CDR3 loop spans 14 amino acids. TCR beta CDR3 amplification used RNA transcripts. RT-PCR was first run with HTBI primers, then multiplex PCR in a second round. MiXCR, run by TCRdb on the multiplex PCR reads, gives a single entry per CDR3 protein. The data contain 300,000 to 400,000 distinct CDR3 sequences, 15% to 20% of them seen just once; the ten biggest clones take up approximately 13%.

The TCR comes from an adult man with Graves' ophthalmopathy. The sequenced sample consisted of peripheral blood. The J gene is TRBJ2-7, the V gene TRBV11-2, with TRBD1 identical over 7 bases. The chain's CDR3 is CASSHSGTVSEQYF. As DNA, the CDR3 is TGTGCCAGCAGTCACTCCGGGACAGTCTCCGAGCAGTACTTC.